This T cell receptor (beta chain) was sequenced in a study of shared clonotypes between healthy human individuals. Study details: Contributing individuals were two females and a few males aged 18 to 49. Per donor, three plates held CD4 naive cells, three held CD4 memory, two held CD8 naive and one held CD8 memory.

Recent vaccinations or acute infections were absent in the healthy HIV-negative adult donors. Comments on this clone: Its target is not known.

General study points: In having few donors, the study represented limited genetic and exposure-history diversity.

The data were produced by immunoSEQ multiplex PCR, yet TCRdb's version contains in-frame clones alone and is incomplete. The data show fewer than 1.8 million clones, 98% seen once. With V trimmed by 0 bases and J by 4 bases, 2 bases remained unmatched. There are 14 residues in the CDR3. Germline V gene sequence: CDR1 SGHVS, CDR2 FQNEAQ. The chain uses TRBV7-8 and TRBJ2-7; 8 bases align to TRBD2. The sequenced material came from naive CD4+ T cells sorted from blood. Subset denoted: CD45RA+ positively selected. The sequence derives from a man aged 30-40 years in good health. CDR3: CASSLARGAYEQYF. The DNA for the CDR3 is TGTGCCAGCAGCTTAGCGCGGGGGGCGTACGAGCAGTACTTC.